These 13 T cell receptor beta chains share one sample of origin, sequenced in a study of blood T cells in healthy people across ages (dated by TCRdb to 2014 to 2015). Libraries came from 5' RACE. Sequenced using an Illumina HiSeq 2500. The second PCR ran for roughly 7 to 12 cycles and used a J-beta primer mix along with a sample-barcoded 5' primer. The public reads were run again by TCRdb, first through fastp at Q25 and then through MiXCR, and only productive beta chains were kept. Under each unique CDR3 protein, matching rows form one entry showing the most common genes and DNA. Here the sample has roughly 1,300,000 distinct CDR3 sequences; approximately 60% occur a single time. The ten largest clones take up over 6.5% of the sample. The sample consisted of blood. The source of these receptors is a man between 18 and 35 years old in good health.

The chain couples TRBV29-1 to TRBJ2-1, with 13 bases identical to TRBD2. Germline values: CDR1 SQVTM, CDR2 ANQGSEA. The V and J ends lost 4 bases and 0 bases, in that order; junction bases with no gene match: 3. The CDR3 extends over 16 amino acids. The CDR3 DNA reads TGCAGCGTTGGACTAGCGGGGGGCCCCTCCTACAATGAGCAGTTCTTC. It codes for CSVGLAGGPSYNEQFF.

The chain has TRBV7-9 and TRBJ2-7, with 9 bases that match TRBD1. The CDR3 is made up of 18 amino acids. V shed 5 bases, J shed 3 bases, and the junction held 17 bases outside the gene matches. The germline gives CDR1 SEHNR, CDR2 FQNEAQ (reference sequence). CDR3 DNA sequence: TGTGCCAGCAGCCCCAGTCCCGGGACAGGGTCCGACGACTACGAGCAGTACTTC. Amino acid sequence: CASSPSPGTGSDDYEQYF.

This chain connects TRBV3-1 to TRBJ2-5; the D call may be TRBD1 or TRBD2 (5 bases each). The CDR3 runs 15 residues. Germline-derived CDR1 and CDR2 are LGHDT and YNNKEL (reference sequence). Between the trimmed V and J ends, which lost 6 bases and 0 bases, there was a span of 14 bases. DNA of the CDR3: TGTGCCAGCAGTCGGGCTAGCAGGGACCAAGAGACCCAGTACTTC. This gives the protein CASSRASRDQETQYF.

In its sample, this clonotype was seen a few times. The genes are TRBV12-3 or TRBV12-4 and TRBJ2-7, with 10 bases matching TRBD2. The J segment lost 1 base and the V segment lost 5 bases, leaving 5 bases of the junction unmatched. The CDR3 sequence is 15 residues long. The CDR3 bases are TGTGCCAGCAGTCTCATAGCGGGAGGATCCTACGAGCAGTACTTC. This encodes CASSLIAGGSYEQYF.

This sequence joins TRBV3-1 and TRBJ2-4; D is possibly TRBD1 or TRBD2 (5 bases each). The better agreement between TRBJ2-5 and the DNA end casts doubt on the J call. Germline values: CDR1 LGHDT, CDR2 YNNKEL (reference sequence). There are 17 residues in the CDR3. As DNA, the CDR3 is TGTGCCAGCAGCCATGCCCCCGGGACGGTAAATTGGGAGACCCAGTACTTC. This translates into CASSHAPGTVNWETQYF.

This chain connects TRBV7-8 to TRBJ2-7, with unresolved D. Germline CDR1 reads SGHVS; CDR2 reads FQNEAQ. V lost 2 bases to trimming and J lost 3 bases, with 11 bases between them. The CDR3 is 14 residues long. The CDR3 here is CASSLSRIVYEQYF. DNA for the CDR3: TGTGCCAGCAGCTTATCCAGGATCGTCTACGAGCAGTACTTC.

This clonotype was picked up many times. The chain uses TRBV12-3 or TRBV12-4 and TRBJ1-1, with a possible D match to TRBD1 (5 bases). The CDR3 is 13 amino acids. V lost 3 bases and J 5 bases, leaving 10 bases between the germline ends. The CDR3 DNA reads TGTGCCAGCAGTTTGGGGGGGGGGACTGAAGCTTTCTTT. Protein sequence: CASSLGGGTEAFF.

In nucleotides, the CDR3 is TGTGCCATCGAGGGTACATCGTCTAATGAAAAACTGTTTTTT. Its translation is CAIEGTSSNEKLFF. The V and J genes are TRBV10-3 and TRBJ1-4; D gene unclear. Germline V lookup: CDR1 ENHRY, CDR2 SYGVKD. V lost 8 bases to trimming and J lost 3 bases, with 13 bases between them. This CDR3 has 14 amino acids.

The V gene is TRBV9, the J gene TRBJ1-1; tentatively, D is TRBD1 (6 bases). With 0 bases removed from V and 1 base from J, the gap between germline ends came to 10 bases. Germline values: CDR1 SGDLS, CDR2 YYNGEE. This CDR3 contains 15 residues. The CDR3 region has the DNA TGTGCCAGCAGCGTAGGAGGGGGTCGGAACACTGAAGCTTTCTTT. Translation: CASSVGGGRNTEAFF.

The CDR3 here is CASTLDGSYYEQYF. The CDR3 region has the DNA TGTGCCAGCACCTTGGATGGGAGCTACTACGAGCAGTACTTC. This chain connects TRBV7-2 to TRBJ2-7; D possibly corresponds to TRBD2 (5 bases). The CDR3 sequence is 14 residues long. V was clipped by 7 bases and J by 3 bases, with 16 bases between them. Germline V lookup: CDR1 SGHTA, CDR2 FQGNSA.

The chain carries TRBV25-1 and TRBJ2-7; 11 nucleotides align to TRBD2. TRBJ2-5 matches the DNA end more closely, so the J call is doubtful. The CDR3 is 16 residues long. Germline loops: CDR1 MGHDK, CDR2 SYGVNS. CDR3 DNA: TGTGCCAGCAGTGAATATAAGGGGACTAGCGGAGAGACCCAGTACTTC. This gives the protein CASSEYKGTSGETQYF.

The chain recombines TRBV6-2 or TRBV6-3 with TRBJ2-2; D gene ambiguous. The CDR3 has 15 amino acids. CDR1 and CDR2 (germline): MNHEY, SVGEGT. The V end was cut by 0 bases, the J end by 8 bases, with 13 bases between. As DNA, the CDR3 is TGTGCCAGCAGTTACTCGCGGAAGGGAACAGGGGAGCTGTTTTTT. Translation: CASSYSRKGTGELFF.

This sequence joins TRBV20-1 and TRBJ2-1; 10 bases are a match to TRBD1. The V gene end was trimmed by 0 bases and the J gene end by 7 bases; junction bases not matched to a gene: 6. The CDR3 spans 15 residues. Germline-derived CDR1 and CDR2 are DFQATT and SNEGSKA (reference sequence). The CDR3 sequence is CSARDGQGGLNEQFF. The CDR3 nucleotides are TGCAGTGCTAGAGATGGACAGGGGGGATTGAATGAGCAGTTCTTC.